This entry describes one TCR beta chain. Its antigen has not been determined. Base qualities were left out, and no much larger clone turns up one base away. Library creation used the immunoSEQ multiplex PCR assay. A mixture of 60 forward primers for TCR Vbeta segments and 13 reverse primers for TCR Jbeta segments was used in the multiplex PCR. The CDR3 region of rearranged TCR beta genes was amplified from genomic DNA with a multiplex PCR assay. The Illumina HiSeq System was used to sequence the amplified TCR beta libraries as 87-base-pair reads. The authors' analysis ran thus. Across the 600 to 700 repertoires, a later analysis counted 80 million or so unique TCR beta chains, some 11 million of which were shared by at least two donors. Raw reads were error-corrected and collapsed into unique sequences by a nearest-neighbor algorithm in which closely related sequences were merged to remove PCR and sequencing errors. V, D and J gene segments were assigned by aligning CDR3 sequences to IMGT reference sequences. For a sequence to be retained, at least a six-nucleotide match to both a V gene segment and a J gene segment was required. Rearrangements were classified as productive when the CDR3 lacked stop codons and remained in frame with V and J, and all other rearrangements were classified as non-productive. Following IMGT convention, CDR3 was defined as the stretch from the second conserved V-encoded cysteine up to the conserved J-encoded phenylalanine. Sequences without an unambiguous match to a single V gene segment were excluded from the earlier analysis of about 630 of the donors. In an earlier analysis of about 590 of the donors, a V segment was called functional when productive rearrangements were above 56.7%, and segregating when the standard deviation between donors exceeded 5%. To diagnose cytomegalovirus status from the catalog of TCR beta chain sequences, a statistical classification framework was built. V and J gene assignment, in a later analysis, came from comparing TCR nucleotide sequences with IMGT/GENE-DB human TR gene sequences. The TCRdist pipeline was used in a later analysis to assign CDR3 sequences and most-parsimonious VDJ recombination scenarios. In a later analysis, each TCR beta chain was defined by its CDR3 amino acid sequence together with its V-gene family, and reads without a unique V-gene family were excluded. A later analysis removed 500 to 650 highly shared, low-generation-probability nucleotide sequences to deal with suspected cross-contamination and a sequencing artifact. For each public chain, a later analysis derived a clonal expansion index from normalized ranks of inferred template counts within each repertoire. A later analysis computed generation probabilities with a VDJ recombination model fitted to out-of-frame rearrangements, and checked the results against IGoR. In a later analysis, hypergeometric tests were used to score TCR-TCR, TCR-HLA and TCR-CMV co-occurrence, with a repertoire-size bias correction applied to TCR pairs. In a later analysis, false discovery rates were estimated by permuting HLA or CMV assignments 20 times. In a later analysis, co-occurring TCRs were grouped with DBSCAN, and TCRdist sequence similarity was added when clustering was performed within HLA-allele-positive subsets. Repertoires with fewer than 30,000 or more than 120,000 public chains were left out of co-occurrence clustering, as were a few repertoires with anomalous nucleotide sharing. TCRdb re-hosts the immuneACCESS table, in-frame sequences only. Its copies lack some clones; in the studies checked, an unresolved V gene accounts for under half of them, and the cause for the rest is not known. The DNA gave D and trimming, while V, J and clone size come from that table. A total of over 100,000 clones appear in this sample, just under 70% of them only once. The ten largest account for 5.4% of the sample.

In total, 500 to 700 healthy bone marrow donors made up the cohort. Cohort members were all nominally healthy when sampled, although unrecorded immune exposures were likely present. The donor was CMV seropositive and belonged to the group of about 290 seropositive cohort members. Every donor gave a peripheral blood sample, and the peripheral blood mononuclear cells from that sample were used for TCR beta sequencing. The Qiagen DNeasy Blood Extraction Kit was used to extract genomic DNA from the blood cell samples. The CDR3, cysteine through phenylalanine, is 13 amino acids long. The only DNA kept is the CDR3, 39 bases in frame from the first base. V is clipped by 3 bases and J by 5 bases, and the sequence between their germline boundaries is 11 bases long. CDR1 is given as KGHSH and CDR2 as LQKENI, both from the germline V gene. The sample belongs to a study of cytomegalovirus exposure and HLA in healthy donors (dated by TCRdb to about 2017). In terms of the full investigation: An earlier analysis of 587 of the donors reported 276 Gb of sequence data and roughly 120 million unique TCR beta sequences obtained from roughly 170 million T cells. An early release covering just under 650 HLA-typed donors comprised 300 to 350 gigabases of sequencing data and 65 million to 100 million unique TCR sequences. Among the roughly 410 genotyped donors, 75% to 90% belonged to the genetic ancestry cluster associated with self-reported Caucasian donors. The study aimed to test whether cataloging public T cell receptors could reveal signatures of past pathogen exposure. The T cell repertoires of 670 or so subjects were profiled by immunosequencing and related to cytomegalovirus serostatus. A separate validation cohort of roughly 130 different subjects was used in addition to the approximately 700-subject first cohort. The study combined high-throughput TCR immunosequencing, statistical association of individual TCRs with disease status, and machine learning to predict cytomegalovirus infection status. A later analysis re-analyzed previously published TCR beta repertoires from 666 donors and added high-resolution HLA genotyping to study TCR occurrence patterns. In the later analysis, no new phenotypic data were used to find candidate immune exposures; instead, reliance was placed on TCR beta sequences and their occurrence across donors. To decide whether each TCR beta V gene segment behaved as functional or pseudogenic, an earlier analysis of 587 of the donors relied on high-throughput TCR beta sequencing. Donor age, sex, ethnicity and CMV serostatus were compiled together with the repertoire data. A later genetic analysis used genome-wide SNP genotypes for about 65% of the roughly 700 donors, treating that subset as a discovery cohort. Every discovery cohort repertoire had been produced on one sequencing platform. HLA typing covered class I and class II loci at four-digit resolution. The number of donors typed differed by locus, with about 629-640 for A, B, C, DRB1 and DQB1, roughly 550 for DQA1, 606 for DPA1, and some 440 for DPB1. Four or five DR-DQ haplotypes were treated as single units for association and clustering because of strong linkage in the cohort. Among 398 genotyped donors of the cohort, an average of about 240,000 unique TCR beta nucleotide sequences were sequenced per donor, about a sixth of them non-productive.

The paper's findings and limits, for the study overall: A cluster of highly shared sequence variants was judged likely to represent a technical artifact of the sequencing pipeline. The 87-base-pair reads could not distinguish some IMGT-functional V segments, including TRBV6-2 and TRBV6-3, so those segments were excluded. The classifier was reported to diagnose cytomegalovirus status with high specificity and sensitivity in both the original cohort and the validation cohort. Only TCR beta chains were sequenced in this cohort, and the absence of alpha or paired-chain data limited detectable features. In a later analysis, HLA-associated TCR beta chains showed more clonal expansion and lower generation probabilities than non-associated chains that were equally common. The presence/absence analyses assumed that sequencing depth was roughly uniform across donors, and that assumption may not be true. It was suggested by the authors that the approach could potentially be generalized to other disease states and immunological phenotypes. Because HLA typing was unavailable for some donors at each locus, only the typed subset was used in association tests. Because counts were too low, roughly 17 rarely observed V segments, including chromosome 9 orphons, were left out of the earlier analysis of roughly 600 of the donors. While some public TCRs were present in many individuals, most TCR sequences turned up only very rarely across donors. Linkage disequilibrium might explain the correlated functional status among segregating V segments, but an unknown experimental factor could not be excluded. A later analysis found that most CMV-associated TCR beta chains appeared HLA-restricted, with HLA associations seemingly driven largely by CMV exposure. A later analysis associated 16,951 TCR beta sequences with specific HLA alleles at a false discovery rate of 0.05. A later analysis found that TCR association rates varied across HLA loci, with DRB1 alleles showing the most associated TCRs and HLA-C alleles the fewest. In the study, 164 TCR beta chains were listed as associated with cytomegalovirus. A few of the identified cytomegalovirus-associated TCR beta chains were confirmed in vitro to be specific for cytomegalovirus antigens. Strong co-occurrence of HLA alleles, especially DR and DQ, made assigning TCR associations to individual alleles difficult. In a later analysis, several top co-occurrence clusters were reported to appear linked to parvovirus B19, influenza, CMV and Epstein-Barr virus. Broadly in line with IMGT annotations, most TCR beta V segments showed up in productive rearrangements about 87% or about 30% of the time in an earlier analysis of around 550 of the donors. The only immune exposure information available for the cohort was CMV serostatus. V-gene and J-gene trimming of TCR beta chains was associated with a missense DCLRE1C variant in a later genetic analysis, and the association was replicated in an independent cohort. A further reported finding was that TCR beta sequences accurately predicted the HLA-A and HLA-B alleles for most subjects in the first cohort. Compared with the roughly 710-donor mean, donors in an Asian-associated ancestry cluster had fewer N-insertions in productive TCRs, according to a later genetic analysis.

Recombination connected TRBV18 to TRBJ2-7; TRBD2 might be the D gene, on 6 matching bases. This receptor was identified in a woman in her 70s in good health and CMV-seropositive. Source material: PBMCs. The CDR3 corresponds to CASSPKEGNEQYF. DNA sequence: TGTGCCAGCTCACCGAAGGAGGGTAACGAGCAGTACTTC.